One and the same sample provided the 5 T cell receptor beta chains below, sequenced in a study of cytomegalovirus exposure and HLA in healthy donors. PCR amplification relied on 60 Vbeta primers (plus 13 Jbeta primers). Sequenced by immunoSEQ multiplex PCR; TCRdb stores in-frame clones only, minus some. The sample yields about 50,000 clones, approximately 70% seen once. The sequencing sample was made of PBMCs. These receptors came from a woman in her forties or fifties in good health and CMV-seronegative.

This chain joins TRBV6-4 and TRBJ2-1, with 7 bases identical to TRBD2. Germline-derived CDR1 and CDR2 are MRHNA and SNTAGT. The V segment lost 3 bases and the J segment 5 bases; nucleotides outside the gene matches: 1. The CDR3 runs 13 residues. For the CDR3, the DNA is TGTGCCAGCAGTGAGCGGGAGCACAATGAGCAGTTCTTC. Its protein product is CASSEREHNEQFF.

The chain couples TRBV5-1 to TRBJ1-4, with D perhaps TRBD1 (5 bases). Germline CDR1 is SGHRS and CDR2 is YFSETQ. V lost 6 bases to trimming and J lost 6 bases, with 12 bases between them. The CDR3 is 13 residues long. The DNA of the CDR3 is TGCGCCAGCAAGGGGCAGGGTTATGAAAAACTGTTTTTT. This encodes CASKGQGYEKLFF.

This clone was seen a single time. The V and J genes are TRBV19 and TRBJ1-1; D perhaps matches TRBD1 (5 bases). Per germline, CDR1 LNHDA and CDR2 SQIVND (reference sequence). CDR3 length: 12 residues. V was clipped by 7 bases and J by 8 bases, with 14 bases between them. The CDR3 region has the DNA TGTGCCAGTAAACTGGGGGGACCGGAAGCTTTCTTT. Translation gives CASKLGGPEAFF.

The chain carries TRBV7-9 and TRBJ2-2; TRBD1 might be the D (6 bases). This CDR3 contains 15 residues. The ends were cut back, 1 base at V and 5 bases at J, with 11 bases in the middle. The germline gives CDR1 SEHNR, CDR2 FQNEAQ (reference sequence). The CDR3 nucleotides are TGTGCCAGCAGCTTAGATGACAGGTTGACCGGGGAGCTGTTTTTT. Translating it yields CASSLDDRLTGELFF. The full variable domain, rest sourced from reference TRBV7-9 and TRBJ2-2, is DTGVSQNPRHKITKRGQNVTFRCDPISEHNRLYWYRQTLGQGPEFLTYFQNEAQLEKSRLLSDRFSAERPKGSFSTLEIQRTEQGDSAMYLCASSLDDRLTGELFFGEGSRLTVL.

Only a few counts were recorded for this clone. V is TRBV7-2 and J is TRBJ2-7, with D unresolved. Trimming left V 4 bases short and J 6 bases short, with 13 bases between. Germline loops: CDR1 SGHTA, CDR2 FQGNSA. The CDR3 covers 13 residues. As DNA, the CDR3 is TGTGCCAGCAGCTCTCCGGGTTCTGGCGAGCAGTACTTC. Protein product: CASSSPGSGEQYF.